The 26 T cell receptor beta chains below all came from one sample that was sequenced in a study of T cells in Graves' hyperthyroidism and ophthalmopathy. There were TCR beta CDR3 regions amplified from RNA transcripts. The study used the HTBI primer set for a first-round RT-PCR of the TCR CDR3. TCRdb reanalysed the multiplex PCR reads using MiXCR and keeps one entry per CDR3 protein. Of roughly 510,000 distinct CDR3 sequences listed, roughly 20% are singletons. The sample consisted of blood. The source of these receptors is a man aged 18 to 35 with Graves' hyperthyroidism.

The chain uses TRBV6-2 or TRBV6-3 and TRBJ1-2; weak D call: TRBD1 (5 bases). Germline CDR1 MNHEY, CDR2 SVGEGT. The CDR3 has 13 amino acids. Trimming pared 6 bases from V and 3 bases from J, leaving 11 bases between. DNA of the CDR3: TGTGCCAGCAGCCCGGACAAGGACTATGGCTACACCTTC. Its protein is CASSPDKDYGYTF.

In this sample, this clonotype turned up many times. CDR3 residues: CASSYSTPGLNQPQHF. As DNA, the CDR3 is TGTGCCAGCAGTTACTCGACGCCAGGCCTAAATCAGCCCCAGCATTTT. The chain recombines TRBV6-2 or TRBV6-3 with TRBJ1-5; D remains ambiguous. Germline CDR1 reads MNHEY; CDR2 reads SVGEGT. Trimming removed 0 bases at V and 4 bases at J, with 13 bases between. This CDR3 is 16 amino acids long.

The rearrangement links TRBV6-1 to TRBJ2-5, with D possibly TRBD1 on 6 matching bases. V was shortened by 4 bases and J by 5 bases, with 11 bases between the two germline ends. The V gene's germline CDR1 is MNHNS and CDR2 SASEGT. The CDR3 sequence is 13 residues long. The CDR3 loop is CASSGDTRETQYF. The CDR3 DNA is TGTGCCAGCAGTGGGGACACGAGGGAGACCCAGTACTTC.

The table lists this clonotype with many counts. The chain couples TRBV25-1 to TRBJ1-1; D perhaps matches TRBD1 (6 bases). CDR3 length equals 14 residues. Germline V lookup: CDR1 MGHDK, CDR2 SYGVNS. Trimming pared 7 bases from V and 7 bases from J, leaving 19 bases between. The CDR3, as DNA: TGTGCCAGCACCCAAGGGGGGGTAGGAGGTGAAGCTTTCTTT. This sequence encodes CASTQGGVGGEAFF.

The V gene is TRBV18, the J gene TRBJ2-7, with D perhaps being TRBD1 or TRBD2 (5 bases each). With 2 bases removed from V and 5 bases from J, the gap between germline ends came to 19 bases. The CDR3 runs to 16 residues. The germline CDR1 and CDR2 sequences are KGHSH and LQKENI. This chain's CDR3 is CASSPVPGARFHEQYF. CDR3 coding DNA: TGTGCCAGCTCACCAGTCCCCGGGGCCCGCTTTCACGAGCAGTACTTC.

This clonotype was detected many times. The rearrangement links TRBV28 to TRBJ1-2; the D gene is possibly TRBD1 (6 bases). In germline, CDR1 is MDHEN, CDR2 SYDVKM. Between the trimmed V and J ends, which lost 3 bases and 5 bases, there was a span of 16 bases. This CDR3 contains 15 residues. In DNA form, the CDR3 reads TGTGCCAGCAGTTTCGGACAGCTTGGAATATATGGCTACACCTTC. It yields the protein CASSFGQLGIYGYTF.

Ten or more counts support this clonotype. This chain connects TRBV6-6 to TRBJ1-1; D not certain. The ends were cut back, 1 base at V and 1 base at J, with 7 bases in the middle. CDR3 length: 14 residues. CDR1 and CDR2 from the germline V gene are MNHNY and SVGAGI (reference sequence). CDR3: CASSYWVGNTEAFF. CDR3 sequence (DNA): TGTGCCAGCAGTTACTGGGTGGGGAACACTGAAGCTTTCTTT.

This clonotype was seen a few times. J is TRBJ2-7 and V is TRBV27, with D possibly being TRBD1 (6 bases). V was clipped by 4 bases and J by 4 bases, with 11 bases between them. CDR3 size: 13 residues. From germline, CDR1 is MNHEY and CDR2 SMNVEV (reference sequence). The CDR3 sequence: CASSYGQQYEQYF. DNA for the CDR3: TGTGCCAGCAGTTATGGACAGCAATACGAGCAGTACTTC.

This clonotype was seen a few times. Lacking the conserved final phenylalanine or tryptophan, this CDR3 likely reflects a read error. This chain links TRBV5-1 with TRBJ1-1; 7 bases are a match to TRBD1. The germline CDR1 and CDR2 sequences are SGHRS and YFSETQ. The CDR3 covers 14 residues. Losses at the gene ends were 2 bases for V and 1 base for J; bases not matched to a gene: 2. The CDR3 DNA is TGCGCCAGCAGCTTCGACAGGGCGAACACTGAAGCTTTCCTT. This codes for CASSFDRANTEAFL.

The chain employs TRBV19 and TRBJ2-5, with D possibly being TRBD1 (5 bases). The length of the CDR3 is 15 residues. Deletions cut 1 base from V and 0 bases from J, with 9 bases between. Germline CDR1 reads LNHDA; CDR2 reads SQIVND (reference sequence). The CDR3 nucleotides are TGTGCCAGTAGTATAGTAGAGGACAACCAAGAGACCCAGTACTTC. Translating it yields CASSIVEDNQETQYF. Complete variable domain (other parts from reference TRBV19 and TRBJ2-5): DGGITQSPKYLFRKEGQNVTLSCEQNLNHDAMYWYRQDPGQGLRLIYYSQIVNDFQKGDIAEGYSVSREKKESFPLTVTSAQKNPTAFYLCASSIVEDNQETQYFGPGTRLLVL.

This clonotype showed up many times. The V and J genes are TRBV11-2 and TRBJ2-5, with D possibly being TRBD1 or TRBD2 (5 bases each). V shed 5 bases and J shed 6 bases, with 19 bases lying between them. Germline V CDR1 and CDR2: SGHAT, FQNNGV. The CDR3 consists of 15 residues. The CDR3 region is CASSPPFVGVQTQYF. The CDR3 DNA reads TGTGCCAGCAGCCCGCCTTTTGTGGGGGTACAGACCCAGTACTTC.

This clonotype was counted many times. The V call is TRBV6-4, the J call TRBJ2-6; no clear D. V shed 7 bases and J shed 0 bases, with 16 bases lying between them. CDR1 is MRHNA and CDR2 is SNTAGT in the germline V gene. This CDR3 is 17 amino acids long. This CDR3 is CASTTGWGSSGANVLTF. As DNA, the CDR3 is TGTGCCAGCACTACCGGGTGGGGTAGCTCTGGGGCCAACGTCCTGACTTTC.

A remark on this clonotype: At one end, the junction sequence differs from germline, possibly due to a read error. The chain combines TRBV12-3 or TRBV12-4 with TRBJ1-2, with D perhaps matching TRBD1 (6 bases). CDR3 length: 13 amino acids. CDR3 protein: CASSRTAYYGYTF. CDR3 DNA sequence: TGTGCCAGCAGCCGGACAGCTTACTATGGTTACACCTTC.

The table lists this clonotype with a count of one. This rearrangement joins TRBV12-3 or TRBV12-4 to TRBJ2-5; tentative D call: TRBD2 (6 bases). The CDR3 has 15 residues. V lost 4 bases and J lost 5, with 17 bases in between. CDR3 nucleotides: TGTGCCAGCAGTTCCTTCCCGGGACTTGAGGAGACCCAGTACTTC. This translates into CASSSFPGLEETQYF.

V and J are TRBV2 and TRBJ2-7; TRBD2 matches 8 bases. The ends lost 6 bases at V and 6 bases at J; junction bases unmatched: 10. CDR1 SNHLY and CDR2 FYNNEI come from the germline V gene. This CDR3 has 14 amino acids. CDR3 nucleotide sequence: TGTGCCAGCAGGAACGGGGGGGCTTCAGGCGAGCAGTACTTC. Its protein is CASRNGGASGEQYF. Variable domain in full (rest from reference TRBV2 and TRBJ2-7): EPEVTQTPSHQVTQMGQEVILRCVPISNHLYFYWYRQILGQKVEFLVSFYNNEISEKSEIFDDQFSVERPDGSNFTLKIRSTKLEDSAMYFCASRNGGASGEQYFGPGTRLTVT.

This clonotype was counted at least ten times. This sequence joins TRBV6-1 and TRBJ1-5, with 11 bases that match TRBD1. This CDR3 spans 15 amino acids. After removal of 4 bases from V and 5 bases from J, the junction contained 4 bases not matched to a gene. The germline CDR1 and CDR2 sequences are MNHNS and SASEGT. Here the CDR3 DNA reads TGTGCCAGCAGTGCCGGGACAGGGGGGCATCAGCCCCAGCATTTT. This encodes CASSAGTGGHQPQHF.

This clonotype was seen at least ten times. The rearrangement joins TRBV20-1 to TRBJ1-5; D is ambiguous. The germline V gene encodes CDR1 DFQATT and CDR2 SNEGSKA (reference sequence). The CDR3 runs to 12 residues. The V end was cut by 0 bases, the J end by 6 bases, with 6 bases between. CDR3 bases: TGCAGTGCTAGAGATGGGTTTCAGCCCCAGCATTTT. Translation: CSARDGFQPQHF.

The rearrangement uses TRBV12-3 or TRBV12-4 and TRBJ1-1; 7 bases are shared with TRBD1. Trimming removed 9 bases from V and 4 bases from J; junction bases left unmatched: 8. There are 13 residues in the CDR3. CDR3 amino acids: CASWLAGGTEAFF. The DNA for the CDR3 is TGTGCCAGTTGGCTAGCAGGGGGCACTGAAGCTTTCTTT.

J is TRBJ2-2 and V is TRBV4-1; 7 bases fit TRBD1. The CDR3 loop spans 17 amino acids. J gave up 3 bases and V 2 bases, and 9 bases lay outside the gene matches. Per germline, CDR1 MGHRA and CDR2 YSYEKL. This CDR3 reads CASSQIKQGWDTGELFF. CDR3 sequence (DNA): TGCGCCAGCAGCCAAATTAAACAGGGGTGGGACACCGGGGAGCTGTTTTTT.

The CDR3 protein is CASRGGEGNIQYF. DNA of the CDR3: TGTGCCAGCAGGGGGGGGGAAGGAAACATTCAGTACTTC. The chain employs TRBV12-3 or TRBV12-4 and TRBJ2-4, with TRBD2 identical over 7 bases. V dropped 6 bases and J dropped 6; count of bases not matched to a gene: 5. The CDR3 loop spans 13 amino acids.

Only a few counts were recorded for this clonotype. This rearrangement joins TRBV18 to TRBJ1-2; D possibly corresponds to TRBD1 (5 bases). Germline loops: CDR1 KGHSH, CDR2 LQKENI. The CDR3 is made up of 13 amino acids. The V gene lost 1 base and the J gene lost 6 bases, with 9 bases spanning the gap. The CDR3: CASSPRQGDGYTF. CDR3 nucleotide sequence: TGTGCCAGCTCACCACGCCAGGGAGATGGCTACACCTTC.

The V and J genes are TRBV15 and TRBJ2-4; D possibly corresponds to TRBD1 (7 bases). The V gene's germline CDR1 is LNHNV and CDR2 YYDKDF (reference sequence). Trimming stripped 5 bases from V and 0 bases from J, with 14 bases between. This CDR3 has 16 residues. The chain's CDR3 is CATSAGGTLAKNIQYF. The CDR3 DNA reads as TGTGCCACCAGCGCAGGGGGGACTCTAGCCAAAAACATTCAGTACTTC.

This clonotype was recorded at least ten times. The chain uses TRBV20-1 and TRBJ1-1; 8 bases fit TRBD1. CDR1 and CDR2 from the germline V gene are DFQATT and SNEGSKA (reference sequence). V shed 5 bases, J shed 5 bases, and the junction held 13 bases outside the gene matches. CDR3 size: 15 residues. CDR3 amino acids: CSAAGDRTLGTEAFF. In DNA, the CDR3 is TGCAGTGCTGCAGGGGACAGGACTTTGGGGACTGAAGCTTTCTTT.

This clonotype has at least ten counts. The chain has TRBV15 and TRBJ1-5; no definite D call. Germline CDR1 is LNHNV and CDR2 is YYDKDF (reference sequence). The CDR3 has 15 amino acids. Trimming stripped 0 bases from V and 6 bases from J, with 12 bases between. The CDR3 spells CATSRERKGSQPQHF. CDR3 DNA: TGTGCCACCAGCAGAGAAAGAAAGGGCTCTCAGCCCCAGCATTTT.

This clonotype has only a few counts. The chain combines TRBV30 with TRBJ2-2, with a tentative D call TRBD1 (5 bases). The CDR3 runs to 14 residues. Germline CDR1 is GTSNPN and CDR2 is SVGIG (reference sequence). Trimming left V 2 bases short and J 5 bases short, with 12 bases between. CDR3 region: CAWSWSGLTGELFF. The CDR3 DNA reads as TGTGCCTGGAGTTGGTCAGGGCTTACCGGGGAGCTGTTTTTT.

The V and J genes are TRBV4-1 and TRBJ2-2, with 7 positions matching TRBD1. The CDR3 runs to 16 residues. CDR1 MGHRA and CDR2 YSYEKL come from the germline V gene. After removal of 0 bases from V and 3 bases from J, the junction contained 4 bases not matched to a gene. Here the CDR3 reads CASSQDRGGYTGELFF. Written as DNA, the CDR3 is TGCGCCAGCAGCCAAGACAGAGGGGGCTACACCGGGGAGCTGTTTTTT.